A single sample gave rise to the 12 T cell receptor beta chains below, sequenced in a study of T cell responses to AZD1222 COVID-19 vaccine. Using immunoSEQ multiplex PCR, the repertoire was profiled, and TCRdb retains in-frame clones only, with some absent. The table lists around 44,000 clones, 80% to 90% of them singletons. Material: peripheral blood, obtained 28 days after the second AZD1222 dose. These receptors came from an adult who received the AZD1222 COVID-19 vaccine.

This chain joins TRBV6-2 or TRBV6-3 and TRBJ1-1, with D hard to call. The V and J ends lost 0 bases and 4 bases respectively, with 12 bases between them. The CDR3 contains 15 residues. Germline values: CDR1 MNHEY, CDR2 SVGEGT. CDR3 coding DNA: TGTGCCAGCAGTTACTCGAGTGCCTTTGGCACTGAAGCTTTCTTT. It specifies CASSYSSAFGTEAFF.

The chain combines TRBV21-1 with TRBJ2-7; the table's D call, TRBD1, has no DNA check behind it. TRBV21-1 is an annotated pseudogene. The CDR3 extends over 11 amino acids. The DNA for the CDR3 is TGTGCCAGCAGCAATGGGCACGAGCAGTACTTC. Residues: CASSNGHEQYF.

The chain couples TRBV28 to TRBJ2-6, with D unresolved. Germline loops: CDR1 MDHEN, CDR2 SYDVKM. This CDR3 is built from 16 residues. V was shortened by 2 bases and J by 0 bases, with 8 bases between the two germline ends. CDR3 in amino acids: CASSLGGYSGANVLTF. CDR3 in DNA: TGTGCCAGCAGTTTAGGCGGCTACTCTGGGGCCAACGTCCTGACTTTC.

The V call is TRBV9, the J call TRBJ2-1; D is perhaps TRBD2 (7 bases). Trimming left V 4 bases short and J 0 bases short, with 20 bases between. The germline V gene has CDR1 SGDLS and CDR2 YYNGEE. This CDR3 is built from 18 residues. In DNA, the CDR3 is TGTGCCAGCAGCTACCCCGCTTCCGGGGGGCCCTCCTACAATGAGCAGTTCTTC. Translating it yields CASSYPASGGPSYNEQFF.

This clone has only one observation. The chain combines TRBV28 with TRBJ2-1; TRBD2 agrees at 16 bases. Germline CDR1 and CDR2: MDHEN and SYDVKM. V trimming: 4 bases; J trimming: 6 bases; junction bases outside the gene matches: 3. The CDR3 is made up of 16 amino acids. The CDR3: CASSWGLAGGANEQFF. The DNA for the CDR3 is TGTGCCAGCAGTTGGGGACTAGCGGGAGGGGCCAATGAGCAGTTCTTC.

This clone was counted only a few times. The V gene is TRBV11-2, the J gene TRBJ1-1; D ambiguous. Germline V CDR1 and CDR2: SGHAT, FQNNGV. The CDR3 runs to 14 residues. V was trimmed by 1 base and J by 1 base, leaving 7 bases between them. CDR3: CASSLGASNTEAFF. CDR3 in DNA: TGTGCCAGCAGCTTAGGGGCCTCGAACACTGAAGCTTTCTTT.

This clone was detected a few times. The chain carries TRBV7-8 and TRBJ1-1, with D possibly being TRBD1 (5 bases). The CDR3 has 13 residues. Germline CDR1 is SGHVS and CDR2 is FQNEAQ. The ends were cut back, 4 bases at V and 11 bases at J, with 17 bases in the middle. CDR3 bases: TGTGCCAGCAGCTCTAGCCCCGGGACGGGGGCTTTCTTT. Translating it yields CASSSSPGTGAFF. Based on the CDR3 plus reference TRBV7-8 and TRBJ1-1, the full variable domain is GAGVSQSPRYKVAKRGQDVALRCDPISGHVSLFWYQQALGQGPEFLTYFQNEAQLDKSGLPSDRFFAERPEGSVSTLKIQRTQQEDSAVYLCASSSSPGTGAFFGQGTRLTVV.

The rearrangement uses TRBV6-5 and TRBJ2-7; 10 positions agree with TRBD2. V trimming: 7 bases; J trimming: 5 bases; junction bases outside the gene matches: 8. CDR3 length: 14 amino acids. Germline CDR1 is MNHEY and CDR2 is SVGAGI. CDR3 bases: TGTGCCAGCACTTTAGCGGGAGGAGAGGACGAGCAGTACTTC. Translating gives CASTLAGGEDEQYF.

The chain joins TRBV4-3 to TRBJ1-4; D not resolved. Germline V gene data show CDR1 as LGHNA and CDR2 as YSLEER. The CDR3 runs to 17 residues. V gave up 0 bases and J gave up 0 bases, with 11 bases separating them. The CDR3 nucleotides are TGCGCCAGCAGCCAAGACCCCTCCCCAGCAACTAATGAAAAACTGTTTTTT. Amino acids: CASSQDPSPATNEKLFF.

The CDR3 region is CASNPGQGPTEAFF. The CDR3 region has the DNA TGTGCCAGCAACCCGGGACAGGGCCCCACTGAAGCTTTCTTT. The J gene is TRBJ1-1, the V gene TRBV28; 9 bases are shared with TRBD1. This CDR3 comprises 14 residues. Per germline, CDR1 MDHEN and CDR2 SYDVKM. Trimming at V came to 7 bases and at J to 4 bases, leaving 7 bases not matched to a gene.

The chain is built from TRBV29-1 and TRBJ2-1, with a tentative D call TRBD2 (6 bases). The CDR3 covers 16 residues. V lost 5 bases and J 1 base, leaving 18 bases between the germline ends. The germline V gene encodes CDR1 SQVTM and CDR2 ANQGSEA. CDR3 in amino acids: CSVTGVVGASYNEQFF. CDR3 nucleotide sequence: TGCAGCGTTACGGGGGTTGTGGGAGCTTCCTACAATGAGCAGTTCTTC.

This clone has just a few counts. The genes are TRBV18 and TRBJ1-5; no definite D call. Germline V gives CDR1 KGHSH, CDR2 LQKENI. This CDR3 is 15 amino acids long. V gave up 3 bases and J gave up 2 bases, with 11 bases separating them. CDR3 bases: TGTGCCAGCTCACCCGGGCCAGCAGGCAATCAGCCCCAGCATTTT. Amino acid sequence: CASSPGPAGNQPQHF.